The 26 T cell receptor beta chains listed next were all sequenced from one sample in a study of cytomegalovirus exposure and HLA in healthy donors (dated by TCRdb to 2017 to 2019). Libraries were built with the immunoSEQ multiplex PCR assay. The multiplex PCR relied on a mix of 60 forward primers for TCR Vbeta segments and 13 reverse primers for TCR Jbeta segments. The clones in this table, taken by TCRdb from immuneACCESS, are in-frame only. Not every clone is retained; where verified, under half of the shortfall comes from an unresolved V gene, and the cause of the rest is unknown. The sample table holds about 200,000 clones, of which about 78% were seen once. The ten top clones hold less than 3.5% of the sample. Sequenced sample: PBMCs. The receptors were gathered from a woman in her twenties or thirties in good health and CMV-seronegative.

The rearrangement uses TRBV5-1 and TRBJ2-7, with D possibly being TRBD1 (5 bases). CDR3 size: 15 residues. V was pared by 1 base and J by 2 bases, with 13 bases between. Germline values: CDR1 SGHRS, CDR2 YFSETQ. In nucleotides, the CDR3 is TGCGCCAGCAGCTTGAACGGACAAATACCCTACGAGCAGTACTTC. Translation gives CASSLNGQIPYEQYF.

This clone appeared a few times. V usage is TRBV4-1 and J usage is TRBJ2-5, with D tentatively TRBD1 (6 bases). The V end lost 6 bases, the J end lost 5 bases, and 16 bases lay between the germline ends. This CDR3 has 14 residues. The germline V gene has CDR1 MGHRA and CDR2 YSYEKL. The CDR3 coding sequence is TGCGCCAGCAGACCTACAGGGTTCGGGGAGACCCAGTACTTC. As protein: CASRPTGFGETQYF.

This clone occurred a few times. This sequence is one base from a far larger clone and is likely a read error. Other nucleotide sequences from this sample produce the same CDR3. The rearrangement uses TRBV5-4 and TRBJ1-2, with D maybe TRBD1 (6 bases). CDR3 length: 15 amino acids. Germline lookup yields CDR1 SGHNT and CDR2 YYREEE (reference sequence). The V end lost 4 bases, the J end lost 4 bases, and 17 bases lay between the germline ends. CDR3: CASSGTGLLSYGYTF. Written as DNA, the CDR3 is TGTGCCAGCAGCGGAACAGGGCTATTGAGCTATGGCTACACCTTC.

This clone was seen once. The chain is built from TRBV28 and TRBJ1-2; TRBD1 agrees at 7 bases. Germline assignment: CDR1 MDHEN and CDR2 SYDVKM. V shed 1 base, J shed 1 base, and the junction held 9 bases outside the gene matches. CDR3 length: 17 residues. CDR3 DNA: TGTGCCAGCAGTTTATCAAAGAGGACAGGATTTAACTATGGCTACACCTTC. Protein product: CASSLSKRTGFNYGYTF.

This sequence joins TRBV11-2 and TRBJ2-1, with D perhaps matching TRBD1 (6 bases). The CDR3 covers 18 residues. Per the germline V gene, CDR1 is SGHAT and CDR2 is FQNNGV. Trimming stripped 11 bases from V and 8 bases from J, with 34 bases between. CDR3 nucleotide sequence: TGTGCCGGAAACGAGGGTGTGTGGGGGCCTCGGGATTTTCATGAGCAGTTCTTC. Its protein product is CAGNEGVWGPRDFHEQFF.

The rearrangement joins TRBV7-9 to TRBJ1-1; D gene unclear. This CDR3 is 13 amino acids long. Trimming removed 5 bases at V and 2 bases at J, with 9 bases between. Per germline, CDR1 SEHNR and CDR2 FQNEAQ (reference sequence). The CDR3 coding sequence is TGTGCCAGCAGCAAATCGGGAAACACTGAAGCTTTCTTT. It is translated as CASSKSGNTEAFF.

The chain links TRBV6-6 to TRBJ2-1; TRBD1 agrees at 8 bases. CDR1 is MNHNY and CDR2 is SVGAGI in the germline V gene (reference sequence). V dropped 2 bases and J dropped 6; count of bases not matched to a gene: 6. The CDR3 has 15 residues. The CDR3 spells CASSYQGAGVNEQFF. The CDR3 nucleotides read TGTGCCAGCAGTTACCAGGGGGCGGGTGTCAATGAGCAGTTCTTC.

In DNA, the CDR3 is TGTGCCAGCTCACCAAAGGGAGATCAGCCCCAGCATTTT. Protein: CASSPKGDQPQHF. The chain has TRBV18 and TRBJ1-5; no clear D gene. V was trimmed by 2 bases and J by 5 bases, leaving 7 bases between them. Germline CDR1 KGHSH, CDR2 LQKENI. The CDR3 loop spans 13 amino acids.

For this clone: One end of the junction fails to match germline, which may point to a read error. The chain's CDR3 is CASSLQGASGYPF. Here the CDR3 DNA reads TGTGCCAGCAGCTTACAGGGGGCAAGTGGCTACCCCTTC. The rearrangement links TRBV7-9 to TRBJ1-2, with 8 positions matching TRBD1. The germline CDR1 and CDR2 sequences are SEHNR and FQNEAQ (reference sequence). The CDR3 sequence is 13 residues long.

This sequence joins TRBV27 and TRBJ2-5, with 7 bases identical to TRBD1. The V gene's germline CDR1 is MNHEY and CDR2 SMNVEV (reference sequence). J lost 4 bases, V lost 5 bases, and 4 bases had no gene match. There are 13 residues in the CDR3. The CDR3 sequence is CASSRYRGETQYF. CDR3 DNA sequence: TGTGCCAGCAGTCGATACAGGGGAGAGACCCAGTACTTC.

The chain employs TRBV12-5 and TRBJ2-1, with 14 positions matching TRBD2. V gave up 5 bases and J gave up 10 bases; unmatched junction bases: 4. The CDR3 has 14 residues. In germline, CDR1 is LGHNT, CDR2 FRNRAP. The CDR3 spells CASGEGTSGSEQFF. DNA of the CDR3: TGTGCTAGTGGTGAAGGGACTAGCGGGAGCGAGCAGTTCTTC.

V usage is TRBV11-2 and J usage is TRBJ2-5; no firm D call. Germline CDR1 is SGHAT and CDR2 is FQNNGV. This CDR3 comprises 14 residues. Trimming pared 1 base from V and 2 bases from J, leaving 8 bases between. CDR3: CASSLVGRQETQYF. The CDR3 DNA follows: TGTGCCAGCAGCTTAGTTGGTAGACAAGAGACCCAGTACTTC.

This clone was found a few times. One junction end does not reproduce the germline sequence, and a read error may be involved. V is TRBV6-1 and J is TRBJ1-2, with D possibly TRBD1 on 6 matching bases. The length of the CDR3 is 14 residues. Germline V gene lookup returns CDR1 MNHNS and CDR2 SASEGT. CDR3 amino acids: CASSSPGGNYGYPF. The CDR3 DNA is TGTGCCAGCTCAAGTCCGGGGGGCAACTATGGCTACCCCTTC.

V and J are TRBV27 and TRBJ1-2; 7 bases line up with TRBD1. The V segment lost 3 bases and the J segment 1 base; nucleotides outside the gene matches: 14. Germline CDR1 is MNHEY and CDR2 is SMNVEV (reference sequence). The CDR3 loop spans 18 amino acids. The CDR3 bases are TGTGCCAGCAGTTTTTACCGGGACAGACTGGGAGTTAACTATGGCTACACCTTC. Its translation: CASSFYRDRLGVNYGYTF.

The CDR3 nucleotides read TGTGCCAGCAGCACCTCGGACAGGGCAAATTCACCCCTCCACTTT. Protein sequence: CASSTSDRANSPLHF. The chain carries TRBV9 and TRBJ1-6, with 8 bases identical to TRBD1. Trimming removed 4 bases from V and 7 bases from J; junction bases left unmatched: 7. Per germline, CDR1 SGDLS and CDR2 YYNGEE. The length of the CDR3 is 15 residues.

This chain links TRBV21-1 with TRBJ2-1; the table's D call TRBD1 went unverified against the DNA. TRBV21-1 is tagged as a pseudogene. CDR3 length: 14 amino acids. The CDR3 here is CANLKSDRVDEQFF. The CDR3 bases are TGTGCCAACCTAAAATCGGACAGGGTCGATGAGCAGTTCTTC.

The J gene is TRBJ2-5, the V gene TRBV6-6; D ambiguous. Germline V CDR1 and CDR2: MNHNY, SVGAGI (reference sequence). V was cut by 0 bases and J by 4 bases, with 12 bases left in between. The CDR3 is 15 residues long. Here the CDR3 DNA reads TGTGCCAGCAGTTACTCAAAACCCGGGTCAGAGACCCAGTACTTC. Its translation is CASSYSKPGSETQYF.

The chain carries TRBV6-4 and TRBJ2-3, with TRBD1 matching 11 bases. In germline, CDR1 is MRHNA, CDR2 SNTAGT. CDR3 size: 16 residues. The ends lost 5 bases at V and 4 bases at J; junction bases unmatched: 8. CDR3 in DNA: TGTGCCAGCAGTCCTACCGGGACAGGGGGGGCAGATACGCAGTATTTT. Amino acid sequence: CASSPTGTGGADTQYF.

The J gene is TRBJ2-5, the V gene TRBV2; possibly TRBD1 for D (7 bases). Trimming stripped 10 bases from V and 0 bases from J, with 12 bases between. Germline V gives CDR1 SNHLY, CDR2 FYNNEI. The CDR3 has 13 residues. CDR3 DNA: TGTGCCACCGGCAGGGGGGACCAAGAGACCCAGTACTTC. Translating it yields CATGRGDQETQYF.

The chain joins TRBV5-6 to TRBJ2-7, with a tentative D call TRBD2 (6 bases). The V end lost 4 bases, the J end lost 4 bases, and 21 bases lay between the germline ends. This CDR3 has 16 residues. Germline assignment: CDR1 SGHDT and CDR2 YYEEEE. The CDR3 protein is CASSRPVGTRVYEQYF. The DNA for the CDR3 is TGTGCCAGCAGCCGTCCTGTCGGGACTCGAGTGTACGAGCAGTACTTC.

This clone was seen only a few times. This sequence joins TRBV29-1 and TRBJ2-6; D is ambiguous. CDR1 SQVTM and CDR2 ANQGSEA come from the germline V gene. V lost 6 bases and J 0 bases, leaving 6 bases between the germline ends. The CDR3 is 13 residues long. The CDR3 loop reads CSVRNSGANVLTF. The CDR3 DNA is TGCAGCGTGAGGAACTCTGGGGCCAACGTCCTGACTTTC. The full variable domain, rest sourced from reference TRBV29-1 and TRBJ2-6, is SAVISQKPSRDICQRGTSLTIQCQVDSQVTMMFWYRQQPGQSLTLIATANQGSEATYESGFVIDKFPISRPNLTFSTLTVSNMSPEDSSIYLCSVRNSGANVLTFGAGSRLTVL.

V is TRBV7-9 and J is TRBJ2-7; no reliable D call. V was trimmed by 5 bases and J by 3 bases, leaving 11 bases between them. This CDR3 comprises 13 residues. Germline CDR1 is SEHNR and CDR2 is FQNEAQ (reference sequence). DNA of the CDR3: TGTGCCAGCAGCCTCTCAGATTTCTACGAGCAGTACTTC. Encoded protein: CASSLSDFYEQYF.

DNA of the CDR3: TGCGCCAGCAGCCCCGAAGACAGGGGAGGTCAGCCCCAGCATTTT. Translating gives CASSPEDRGGQPQHF. The rearrangement uses TRBV4-1 and TRBJ1-5; TRBD1 matches at 8 bases. CDR3 length equals 15 residues. The junction had 8 bases not matched to a gene; V was cut back by 4 bases and J by 6 bases. The germline V gene encodes CDR1 MGHRA and CDR2 YSYEKL.

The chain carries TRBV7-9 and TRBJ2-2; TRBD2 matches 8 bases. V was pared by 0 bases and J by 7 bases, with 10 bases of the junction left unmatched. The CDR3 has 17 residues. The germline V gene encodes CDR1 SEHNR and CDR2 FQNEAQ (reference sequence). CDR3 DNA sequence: TGTGCCAGCAGCTTAGCCCTGGGACTAGTCCTTGGCGGGGAGCTGTTTTTT. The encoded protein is CASSLALGLVLGGELFF.

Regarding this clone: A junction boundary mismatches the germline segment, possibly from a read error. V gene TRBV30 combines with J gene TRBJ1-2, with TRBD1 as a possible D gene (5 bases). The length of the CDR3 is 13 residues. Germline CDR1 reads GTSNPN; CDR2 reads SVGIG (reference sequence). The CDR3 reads CAWTLGGDYGYPF. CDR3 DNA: TGTGCCTGGACGCTGGGAGGGGACTATGGCTACCCCTTC.

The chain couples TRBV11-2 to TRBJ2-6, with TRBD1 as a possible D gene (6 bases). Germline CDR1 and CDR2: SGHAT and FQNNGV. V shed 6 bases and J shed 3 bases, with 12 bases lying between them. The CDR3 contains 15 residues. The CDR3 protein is CASRGGDFGANVLTF. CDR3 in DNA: TGTGCCAGCAGAGGGGGAGATTTTGGGGCCAACGTCCTGACTTTC.